These 23 T cell receptor beta chains were sequenced from one sample in a study of technical replicates of blood from a handful of donors. The repertoire was sequenced with immunoSEQ multiplex PCR; TCRdb's copy has only in-frame clones and lacks some. The table shows roughly 15,000 clones, with around nine tenths occurring only once. Material: PBMCs. The receptor set was obtained from a human donor in good health.

This clone has a single count. The J gene is TRBJ2-2, the V gene TRBV11-2; 10 bases align to TRBD2. Germline V gene data show CDR1 as SGHAT and CDR2 as FQNNGV. V gave up 1 base and J gave up 1 base; unmatched junction bases: 3. The CDR3 contains 17 residues. The CDR3 reads CASSLGVAGGNTGELFF. Here the CDR3 DNA reads TGTGCCAGCAGCTTAGGGGTAGCGGGAGGGAACACCGGGGAGCTGTTTTTT.

The gene calls are TRBV30 and TRBJ2-2, with 11 bases identical to TRBD2. V lost 2 bases and J lost 1; bases outside the gene matches: 12. The germline V gene has CDR1 GTSNPN and CDR2 SVGIG (reference sequence). The CDR3 contains 19 residues. The CDR3 region is CAWSSGLAVGNWNTGELFF. CDR3 in DNA: TGTGCCTGGAGTTCGGGACTAGCGGTAGGTAACTGGAACACCGGGGAGCTGTTTTTT.

The rearrangement links TRBV9 to TRBJ1-2, with D unclear. The ends were cut back, 3 bases at V and 3 bases at J, with 18 bases in the middle. Germline V gives CDR1 SGDLS, CDR2 YYNGEE. The CDR3 spans 16 residues. The CDR3, as DNA: TGTGCCAGCAGCGCTAACTTAAAAATATTGGACTATGGCTACACCTTC. Its translation is CASSANLKILDYGYTF.

This chain uses TRBV10-3 with TRBJ1-1; TRBD1 matches at 7 bases. Losses at the gene ends were 6 bases for V and 0 bases for J; bases not matched to a gene: 4. This CDR3 is 14 amino acids long. Germline CDR1 reads ENHRY; CDR2 reads SYGVKD. The CDR3 coding sequence is TGTGCCATCAGGCCGGGACAGATGAACACTGAAGCTTTCTTT. Translation gives CAIRPGQMNTEAFF.

CDR3 region: CASSQDSRDYYF. For the CDR3, the DNA is TGTGCCAGCAGCCAAGATTCTCGGGACTACTACTTC. The chain employs TRBV4-2 and TRBJ2-7, with 7 bases lining up with TRBD2. There are 12 residues in the CDR3. Germline V gene sequence: CDR1 LGHNA, CDR2 YNFKEQ. The junction had 6 bases not matched to a gene; V was cut back by 0 bases and J by 13 bases.

The chain joins TRBV19 to TRBJ2-3, with D maybe TRBD2 (6 bases). The CDR3 spans 13 residues. V lost 7 bases and J 0 bases, leaving 8 bases between the germline ends. In germline, CDR1 is LNHDA, CDR2 SQIVND (reference sequence). The CDR3 DNA sequence: TGTGCCAGTACGAGCGGGAGCACAGATACGCAGTATTTT. Amino acids: CASTSGSTDTQYF.

V usage is TRBV6-4 and J usage is TRBJ2-3, with unresolved D. CDR1 and CDR2 (germline): MRHNA, SNTAGT. Trimming left V 6 bases short and J 2 bases short, with 3 bases between. There are 11 residues in the CDR3. The CDR3 DNA is TGTGCCAGCAGCAACACAGATACGCAGTATTTT. Translated: CASSNTDTQYF.

The chain couples TRBV9 to TRBJ1-1; possibly TRBD1 for D (6 bases). There are 14 residues in the CDR3. V shed 4 bases and J shed 5 bases, with 15 bases lying between them. Germline V CDR1 and CDR2: SGDLS, YYNGEE. The CDR3 sequence is CASSPTTGGTEAFF. In DNA form, the CDR3 reads TGTGCCAGCAGCCCGACGACAGGCGGGACTGAAGCTTTCTTT.

The CDR3 loop is CASSVAGSNQPQHF. CDR3 nucleotides: TGTGCCAGCAGCGTAGCGGGGAGCAATCAGCCCCAGCATTTT. The chain employs TRBV9 and TRBJ1-5; D uncertain. This CDR3 comprises 14 residues. From germline, CDR1 is SGDLS and CDR2 YYNGEE. The V end lost 0 bases, the J end lost 1 base, and 5 bases lay between the germline ends.

The chain links TRBV6-6 to TRBJ2-7; 10 bases are a match to TRBD2. This CDR3 spans 14 amino acids. Germline CDR1 is MNHNY and CDR2 is SVGAGI (reference sequence). The V gene end was trimmed by 5 bases and the J gene end by 4 bases; junction bases not matched to a gene: 5. The CDR3 reads CASSLAGALYEQYF. CDR3 DNA sequence: TGTGCCAGCAGTCTAGCGGGAGCATTATACGAGCAGTACTTC.

V usage is TRBV10-1 and J usage is TRBJ2-2; 7 bases align to TRBD1. Unmatched junction bases numbered 6, after V lost 4 bases and J lost 7 bases. CDR1 and CDR2 (germline): WNHNN, SYGVQD (reference sequence). This CDR3 spans 14 amino acids. The CDR3 loop reads CASSGQGFGGELFF. In DNA form, the CDR3 reads TGCGCCAGCAGTGGACAGGGTTTCGGCGGGGAGCTGTTTTTT.

V is TRBV30 and J is TRBJ2-5, with TRBD2 identical over 8 bases. Trimming at V came to 2 bases and at J to 5 bases, leaving 4 bases not matched to a gene. This CDR3 is 13 amino acids long. Germline assignment: CDR1 GTSNPN and CDR2 SVGIG (reference sequence). The CDR3 DNA sequence: TGTGCCTGGAGTAGGTCGGGAGGGGAGACCCAGTACTTC. Translation: CAWSRSGGETQYF. Full variable domain (remainder filled in from reference TRBV30 and TRBJ2-5): SQTIHQWPATLVQPVGSPLSLECTVEGTSNPNLYWYRQAAGRGLQLLFYSVGIGQISSEVPQNLSASRPQDRQFILSSKKLLLSDSGFYLCAWSRSGGETQYFGPGTRLLVL.

The rearrangement uses TRBV7-9 and TRBJ1-2, with D maybe TRBD1 (5 bases). V shed 5 bases and J shed 9 bases, with 13 bases lying between them. Germline-derived CDR1 and CDR2 are SEHNR and FQNEAQ (reference sequence). The CDR3 consists of 12 residues. The CDR3 loop reads CASSLEGSSYTF. CDR3 DNA: TGTGCCAGCAGCCTGGAGGGGTCAAGCTACACCTTC.

V is TRBV5-6 and J is TRBJ2-4; 9 nucleotides match TRBD1. CDR3 size: 14 residues. The ends lost 0 bases at V and 11 bases at J; junction bases unmatched: 6. Germline lookup yields CDR1 SGHDT and CDR2 YYEEEE. CDR3 coding DNA: TGTGCCAGCAGCTTGGTGGGGACAGGGTCTCTTCAGTACTTC. It is translated as CASSLVGTGSLQYF.

This clone appeared a single time. The same CDR3 can be traced to other DNA sequences in this sample. The V call is TRBV7-6, the J call TRBJ1-2, with TRBD1 matching 8 bases. CDR1 is SGHVS and CDR2 is FNYEAQ in the germline V gene. Losses at the gene ends were 5 bases for V and 4 bases for J; bases not matched to a gene: 6. The CDR3 loop spans 14 amino acids. The CDR3 spells CASSADRGGYGYTF. In DNA form, the CDR3 reads TGTGCCAGCAGCGCCGACAGGGGCGGCTATGGCTACACCTTC.

This chain uses TRBV11-3 with TRBJ2-2, with 9 bases matching TRBD2. Looked up from germline, CDR1 is SGHNT and CDR2 is YENEEA. The junction had 16 bases not matched to a gene; V was cut back by 4 bases and J by 7 bases. This CDR3 region has 18 residues. CDR3 loop: CASSSSGPTSGINGELFF. As DNA, the CDR3 is TGTGCCAGCAGCTCCTCGGGCCCGACTAGCGGAATCAACGGGGAGCTGTTTTTT.

The chain uses TRBV7-3 and TRBJ2-3; the match to TRBD2 covers 11 bases. Trimming took 2 bases from V and 5 from J; bases not matched to a gene: 6. Germline V gene lookup returns CDR1 SGHTA and CDR2 FQGTGA. CDR3 length equals 16 residues. The CDR3 region has the DNA TGTGCCAGCAGCTTAGGGACTAGCGGAGCTTTAGATACGCAGTATTTT. This sequence encodes CASSLGTSGALDTQYF.

V is TRBV27 and J is TRBJ1-1; 8 nucleotides align to TRBD1. J lost 3 bases, V lost 5 bases, and 11 bases had no gene match. The CDR3 is made up of 16 amino acids. Looked up from germline, CDR1 is MNHEY and CDR2 is SMNVEV (reference sequence). The CDR3 sequence: CASSPDRVYMDTEAFF. The CDR3 DNA reads as TGTGCCAGCAGTCCGGACAGGGTTTATATGGACACTGAAGCTTTCTTT.

The chain employs TRBV6-5 and TRBJ1-5; 7 nucleotides match TRBD1. V lost 2 bases, J lost 5 bases, and 3 bases stayed unmatched. CDR1 and CDR2 from the germline V gene are MNHEY and SVGAGI. The CDR3 contains 14 residues. In DNA form, the CDR3 reads TGTGCCAGCAGTTACGCCACAGGGGATCAGCCCCAGCATTTT. This translates into CASSYATGDQPQHF.

J is TRBJ2-1 and V is TRBV7-9, with D perhaps TRBD2 (7 bases). Between the trimmed V and J ends, which lost 7 bases and 10 bases, there was a span of 20 bases. The germline gives CDR1 SEHNR, CDR2 FQNEAQ (reference sequence). This CDR3 is 14 amino acids long. The CDR3 region is CASKAGHPASEQFF. CDR3 sequence (DNA): TGTGCCAGCAAAGCGGGACACCCGGCGTCGGAGCAGTTCTTC.

A single count supports this clone. The V gene is TRBV5-1, the J gene TRBJ2-7; 10 bases are a match to TRBD2. Germline CDR1 and CDR2: SGHRS and YFSETQ. The CDR3 sequence is 16 residues long. V lost 4 bases, J lost 7 bases, and 14 bases stayed unmatched. The CDR3 DNA reads TGCGCCAGCAGCCAGGGCCGAGCGGGAGGGCACGGGGAGCAGTACTTC. Amino acids: CASSQGRAGGHGEQYF. Drawing the rest from reference TRBV5-1 and TRBJ2-7, the complete variable domain is KAGVTQTPRYLIKTRGQQVTLSCSPISGHRSVSWYQQTPGQGLQFLFEYFSETQRNKGNFPGRFSGRQFSNSRSEMNVSTLELGDSALYLCASSQGRAGGHGEQYFGPGTRLTVT.

This chain connects TRBV6-1 to TRBJ2-2, with D tentatively TRBD2 (6 bases). The V end was cut by 4 bases, the J end by 3 bases, with 12 bases between. The length of the CDR3 is 15 residues. Per the germline V gene, CDR1 is MNHNS and CDR2 is SASEGT. This CDR3 reads CASSAGGAYTGELFF. The CDR3 DNA is TGTGCCAGCAGTGCCGGCGGGGCATACACCGGGGAGCTGTTTTTT.

The J gene is TRBJ1-1, the V gene TRBV5-5; TRBD1 is a possible D gene (5 bases). CDR3 length equals 16 residues. CDR1 is SGHKS and CDR2 is YYEKEE in the germline V gene (reference sequence). The V end was cut by 0 bases, the J end by 0 bases, with 12 bases between. This CDR3 reads CASSLAAGEVNTEAFF. The CDR3 nucleotides are TGTGCCAGCAGCTTGGCCGCGGGGGAGGTGAACACTGAAGCTTTCTTT.